This entry lists 13 T cell receptor beta chains sequenced from one sample in a study of vaccination and CD4 T cells after COVID-19. Noted treatment: approximately 9-day PBMC culture with coronavirus spike peptide pools or control peptides (ViraFEST assay). Antigen specificity for these receptors is unknown. Researchers used the Oncomine TCR Beta short-read assay to sequence DNA from cultured CD4+ T cells. TCRdb recomputed calls from the PCR reads with MiXCR, one row per CDR3 protein. The sample carries approximately 8,300 distinct CDR3 sequences, about two thirds recorded once. Here the sequenced sample was cultured CD4+ T cells from blood, taken after SARS-CoV-2 vaccination. The origin of the receptors is a human donor with COVID-19.

V gene TRBV20-1 combines with J gene TRBJ2-3, with TRBD1 matching over 7 bases. The V gene end was trimmed by 0 bases and the J gene end by 5 bases; junction bases not matched to a gene: 17. The germline V gene has CDR1 DFQATT and CDR2 SNEGSKA (reference sequence). This CDR3 has 18 residues. The CDR3 sequence is CSARDRGRGKGAGDTQYF. Written as DNA, the CDR3 is TGCAGTGCTAGAGATAGGGGGCGAGGTAAGGGGGCCGGAGATACGCAGTATTTT.

The chain is built from TRBV6-5 and TRBJ1-1; tentatively, D is TRBD1 (6 bases). V shed 4 bases and J shed 1 base, with 10 bases lying between them. Germline lookup yields CDR1 MNHEY and CDR2 SVGAGI. This CDR3 region has 14 residues. CDR3 nucleotides: TGTGCCAGCAGTTCACCGGGACAGAACACTGAAGCTTTCTTT. This sequence encodes CASSSPGQNTEAFF.

This rearrangement joins TRBV5-1 to TRBJ2-2, with TRBD2 identical over 8 bases. CDR3 length: 15 residues. CDR1 SGHRS and CDR2 YFSETQ come from the germline V gene. V trimming: 5 bases; J trimming: 5 bases; junction bases outside the gene matches: 8. The CDR3 bases are TGCGCCAGCAGTTTCGGGGGGGAACGTACCGGGGAGCTGTTTTTT. Its protein is CASSFGGERTGELFF.

The gene calls are TRBV7-3 and TRBJ1-5; TRBD1 aligns across 9 bases. The J segment lost 4 bases and the V segment lost 5 bases, leaving 18 bases of the junction unmatched. The CDR3 contains 19 residues. The germline V gene has CDR1 SGHTA and CDR2 FQGTGA. This CDR3 reads CASSPTGGSRHESNQPQHF. The CDR3 nucleotides are TGTGCCAGCAGCCCAACAGGGGGCAGCCGTCACGAGAGTAATCAGCCCCAGCATTTT.

This chain uses TRBV9 with TRBJ1-2; D gene ambiguous. This CDR3 comprises 14 residues. Looked up from germline, CDR1 is SGDLS and CDR2 is YYNGEE. The germline V and J ends were trimmed by 0 bases and 1 base, with 7 bases remaining between them. The CDR3 sequence: CASSVEGRNYGYTF. Here the CDR3 DNA reads TGTGCCAGCAGCGTAGAAGGACGTAACTATGGCTACACCTTC.

The chain employs TRBV12-3 or TRBV12-4 and TRBJ2-6; D not certain. This CDR3 region has 14 residues. The ends were cut back, 7 bases at V and 0 bases at J, with 7 bases in the middle. The CDR3 coding sequence is TGTGCCAGCACCTTAGGCTCTGGGGCCAACGTCCTGACTTTC. It specifies CASTLGSGANVLTF.

The rearrangement uses TRBV10-3 and TRBJ2-2; the D gene is possibly TRBD1 (6 bases). Germline values: CDR1 ENHRY, CDR2 SYGVKD. This CDR3 comprises 11 residues. Trimming removed 11 bases at V and 9 bases at J, with 13 bases between. In DNA form, the CDR3 reads TGTGCCGTACAGGGTCAGCGGGAGCTGTTTTTT. Amino acids: CAVQGQRELFF.

V usage is TRBV5-6 and J usage is TRBJ1-1; D might be TRBD1 (6 bases). This CDR3 contains 15 residues. The germline V and J ends were trimmed by 2 bases and 1 base, with 12 bases remaining between them. The germline V gene encodes CDR1 SGHDT and CDR2 YYEEEE. DNA of the CDR3: TGTGCCAGCAGCTTCTTTCAGGGGTCGAACACTGAAGCTTTCTTT. Residues: CASSFFQGSNTEAFF.

This clonotype appeared a single time. V gene TRBV6-1 combines with J gene TRBJ2-2; TRBD1 aligns across 9 bases. CDR1 is MNHNS and CDR2 is SASEGT in the germline V gene. The CDR3 loop spans 16 amino acids. Germline trimming cut 7 bases from V and 4 bases from J; bases unmatched to any gene: 10. The CDR3 here is CASTIIGQGSTGELFF. Written as DNA, the CDR3 is TGTGCCAGCACCATTATTGGACAGGGGAGCACCGGGGAGCTGTTTTTT.

J is TRBJ2-3 and V is TRBV7-9; 7 bases fit TRBD1. The CDR3 has 13 residues. V lost 11 bases and J lost 4; bases outside the gene matches: 9. Germline assignment: CDR1 SEHNR and CDR2 FQNEAQ (reference sequence). CDR3 protein: CALSKGAPDTQYF. CDR3 nucleotides: TGTGCCCTTAGTAAGGGGGCTCCAGATACGCAGTATTTT.

This clonotype has a single count. The chain uses TRBV27 and TRBJ2-3; D not resolved. CDR1 is MNHEY and CDR2 is SMNVEV in the germline V gene (reference sequence). V shed 5 bases and J shed 3 bases, with 18 bases lying between them. This CDR3 region has 16 residues. CDR3 sequence: CASSLETTMGTDTQYF. For the CDR3, the DNA is TGTGCCAGCAGTCTCGAGACCACCATGGGGACAGATACGCAGTATTTT.

This clonotype showed up just a few times. V gene TRBV7-2 combines with J gene TRBJ1-1, with 9 positions matching TRBD1. The CDR3 has 12 amino acids. CDR1 is SGHTA, CDR2 FQGNSA, per germline. J lost 10 bases, V lost 4 bases, and 4 bases had no gene match. This CDR3 is CASSSGQGRAFF. The CDR3 DNA follows: TGTGCCAGCAGCTCGGGACAGGGTCGAGCTTTCTTT.

The sample holds a few counts of this clonotype. V usage is TRBV6-1 and J usage is TRBJ1-2; a weak D match, TRBD1 (5 bases). V shed 4 bases and J shed 6 bases, with 18 bases lying between them. Germline lookup yields CDR1 MNHNS and CDR2 SASEGT. The CDR3 runs 15 residues. The DNA for the CDR3 is TGTGCCAGCAGTGGGGGCGGGGTAGGGGTTAATGGCTACACCTTC. Amino acids: CASSGGGVGVNGYTF.